Below are 15 T cell receptor beta chains sequenced from a single sample in a study of regulatory T cells in long-lasting Graves disease. Stated time point: newly diagnosed GD, antithyroid drugs for less than 3 months. The TCR library was made from RNA extracted from PBMCs. Library construction for TCR beta used iRepertoire HTBI primers and Arm-PCR of CDR3 regions. Each CDR3 protein gets one entry after TCRdb re-called the multiplex PCR reads with MiXCR. The data show 200,000 to 250,000 distinct CDR3 sequences, approximately 20% seen once. Sequencing used peripheral blood mononuclear cells (PBMCs), obtained at new diagnosis, from a patient treated with antithyroid drugs. All receptors derive from a female donor with Graves disease.

In its sample, this clonotype was seen a few times. The gene calls are TRBV24-1 and TRBJ2-3; D tentatively fits TRBD1 or TRBD2 (6 bases each). Deletions cut 1 base from V and 0 bases from J, with 13 bases between. The CDR3 runs 17 residues. Looked up from germline, CDR1 is KGHDR and CDR2 is SFDVKD. The CDR3 loop is CATSDLTGATSTDTQYF. In DNA, the CDR3 is TGTGCCACCAGTGATTTAACGGGGGCAACTAGCACAGATACGCAGTATTTT.

At least ten counts were recorded for this clonotype. This chain connects TRBV11-1 to TRBJ2-7, with 8 bases that match TRBD2. J lost 2 bases, V lost 6 bases, and 9 bases had no gene match. The CDR3 length is 15 residues. Germline loops: CDR1 SGHAT, CDR2 FQDESV (reference sequence). The CDR3 coding sequence is TGTGCCAGCAGTTCCCTCACGGGACTAGCCTACGAGCAGTACTTC. This encodes CASSSLTGLAYEQYF.

About this clonotype: A read error likely explains this, since a far larger clone differs by one base. As the CDR3 is not closed by the conserved phenylalanine or tryptophan, this likely results from a read error. The J gene is TRBJ1-1, the V gene TRBV11-3, with D possibly matching TRBD1 (5 bases). The V gene lost 7 bases and the J gene lost 1 base, with 13 bases spanning the gap. Germline assignment: CDR1 SGHNT and CDR2 YENEEA. CDR3 length: 14 amino acids. CDR3 region: CASTTGSANTEAFS. The CDR3 DNA sequence: TGTGCCAGCACTACAGGTTCGGCGAACACTGAAGCTTTCTCT.

This rearrangement joins TRBV12-3 or TRBV12-4 to TRBJ1-2; D is perhaps TRBD1 (5 bases). This CDR3 has 14 residues. V lost 2 bases and J lost 4, with 11 bases in between. CDR3 amino acids: CASSLSAGGYGYTF. The CDR3 DNA reads as TGTGCCAGCAGTTTATCGGCCGGGGGCTATGGCTACACCTTC.

This chain connects TRBV7-2 to TRBJ2-5; tentatively, D is TRBD2 (5 bases). V dropped 1 base and J dropped 7 bases, with 13 bases sitting between them. CDR3 length equals 14 residues. CDR1 is SGHTA and CDR2 is FQGNSA in the germline V gene. CDR3 DNA: TGTGCCAGCAGCTTAGTTCCGGGATCAGGGACCCAGTACTTC. It translates to CASSLVPGSGTQYF.

Only a few counts were recorded for this clonotype. Given a much more abundant clone one base away, this may be a read error. The chain couples TRBV29-1 to TRBJ2-1; weak D call: TRBD2 (5 bases). CDR3 size: 13 residues. Deletions cut 7 bases from V and 4 bases from J, with 14 bases between. CDR1 and CDR2 from the germline V gene are SQVTM and ANQGSEA. The CDR3 nucleotides read TGCAGCGCCAAGGACTTGGCGTACAATGAGCAGTTCTTC. It specifies CSAKDLAYNEQFF.

This clonotype was seen repeatedly, ten times or more. The chain has TRBV28 and TRBJ2-5; the match to TRBD1 covers 9 bases. Per germline, CDR1 MDHEN and CDR2 SYDVKM. The CDR3 extends over 17 amino acids. V shed 5 bases, J shed 4 bases, and the junction held 14 bases outside the gene matches. CDR3: CASSEPPGQGWGETQYF. For the CDR3, the DNA is TGTGCCAGCAGTGAACCCCCGGGACAGGGCTGGGGAGAGACCCAGTACTTC.

This clonotype was recorded at least ten times. This chain links TRBV20-1 with TRBJ2-1, with 10 bases aligning to TRBD2. Germline CDR1 and CDR2: DFQATT and SNEGSKA (reference sequence). This CDR3 is built from 16 residues. V shed 6 bases, J shed 5 bases, and the junction held 13 bases outside the gene matches. In DNA, the CDR3 is TGCAGTGCCCCGACGCCTCTAGCGGGAGATCACAATGAGCAGTTCTTC. This encodes CSAPTPLAGDHNEQFF.

This clonotype was counted at least ten times. This sequence joins TRBV7-3 and TRBJ2-3; TRBD1 is a possible D gene (6 bases). This CDR3 has 18 residues. The germline CDR1 and CDR2 sequences are SGHTA and FQGTGA. Deletions cut 5 bases from V and 1 base from J, with 22 bases between. DNA of the CDR3: TGTGCCAGCAGCCTTTCCCCGGTCCACAGGGCAGGCACAGATACGCAGTATTTT. Protein product: CASSLSPVHRAGTDTQYF.

This clonotype was picked up a small number of times. One end of the junction is discordant with germline, which a read error may explain. The CDR3 sequence is CAGSFDPYNEQFF. CDR3 sequence (DNA): TGTGCCGGCAGTTTTGATCCCTACAATGAGCAGTTCTTC. V and J are TRBV28 and TRBJ2-1; D unresolved. This CDR3 has 13 amino acids. Germline CDR1 MDHEN, CDR2 SYDVKM.

This clonotype was seen only a few times. The gene calls are TRBV29-1 and TRBJ2-5; 11 nucleotides match TRBD1. Germline-derived CDR1 and CDR2 are SQVTM and ANQGSEA. The CDR3 extends over 14 amino acids. With 1 base clipped from V and 3 bases from J, the junction kept 1 base outside the gene matches. This CDR3 reads CSVEGTGGEETQYF. The CDR3 DNA follows: TGCAGCGTTGAAGGGACAGGGGGCGAAGAGACCCAGTACTTC.

The gene calls are TRBV11-2 and TRBJ2-3; a weak D match, TRBD2 (7 bases). The CDR3 is made up of 15 amino acids. V was shortened by 8 bases and J by 3 bases, with 18 bases between the two germline ends. Germline V gives CDR1 SGHAT, CDR2 FQNNGV. CDR3 in amino acids: CASLGGGGLTDTQYF. CDR3 bases: TGTGCCAGCTTGGGGGGAGGGGGTCTAACAGATACGCAGTATTTT.

In this sample, this clonotype turned up many times. The genes are TRBV14 and TRBJ2-7; 9 positions match TRBD1. CDR1 and CDR2 (germline): SGHDN, FVKESK. The CDR3 length is 15 residues. Trimming at V came to 3 bases and at J to 4 bases, leaving 7 bases not matched to a gene. CDR3 bases: TGTGCCAGCAGCCAGTCCGGGACAGGGTTTTACGAGCAGTACTTC. Protein: CASSQSGTGFYEQYF. The whole variable domain, remainder taken from reference TRBV14 and TRBJ2-7, is EAGVTQFPSHSVIEKGQTVTLRCDPISGHDNLYWYRRVMGKEIKFLLHFVKESKQDESGMPNNRFLAERTGGTYSTLKVQPAELEDSGVYFCASSQSGTGFYEQYFGPGTRLTVT.

This clonotype was seen ten or more times. The chain is built from TRBV3-1 and TRBJ1-1; 9 bases are a match to TRBD1. Germline CDR1 LGHDT, CDR2 YNNKEL (reference sequence). The CDR3 is 14 residues long. V was clipped by 5 bases and J by 5 bases; unmatched bases: 6. The CDR3 nucleotides are TGTGCCAGCAGCTCCATGACAGGGGGAACTGAAGCTTTCTTT. Protein sequence: CASSSMTGGTEAFF.

This clonotype was counted at least ten times. The chain links TRBV19 to TRBJ2-3, with D uncertain. Trimming stripped 4 bases from V and 2 bases from J, with 4 bases between. Germline CDR1 is LNHDA and CDR2 is SQIVND (reference sequence). The CDR3 sequence is 12 residues long. The CDR3 sequence is CASSNYTDTQYF. CDR3 DNA sequence: TGTGCCAGTAGTAACTACACAGATACGCAGTATTTT.